Shown below are 28 T cell receptor beta chains from a single sample sequenced in a study of blood T cell repertoires in COVID-19. Assay used: immunoSEQ multiplex PCR; TCRdb lists only in-frame clones, some missing. There are roughly 230,000 clones in the sample; 80% to 85% occur only once, and around 3.7% lies in the top ten. What was sequenced was PBMCs or T cells enriched from blood (not recorded which). All receptors derive from a man in his fifties or sixties who had recovered from COVID-19.

The DNA for the CDR3 is TGTGCCAGCAGCTTAGCCCAGGGAAGAGATTCACCCCTCCACTTT. Amino acids: CASSLAQGRDSPLHF. J is TRBJ1-6 and V is TRBV11-3, with a tentative D call TRBD1 (5 bases). The CDR3 loop spans 15 amino acids. Trimming stripped 1 base from V and 8 bases from J, with 12 bases between. Germline values: CDR1 SGHNT, CDR2 YENEEA.

This chain connects TRBV5-1 to TRBJ1-2; D is unclear. The CDR3 is 14 residues long. Per the germline V gene, CDR1 is SGHRS and CDR2 is YFSETQ. The germline V and J ends were trimmed by 2 bases and 2 bases, with 10 bases remaining between them. The CDR3 is CASSFLDTNYGYTF. The CDR3 DNA is TGCGCCAGCAGCTTCCTTGACACCAACTATGGCTACACCTTC.

The V call is TRBV27, the J call TRBJ1-1; TRBD1 might be the D (5 bases). The CDR3 runs to 15 residues. Trimming took off 3 bases at V and 4 bases at J, with 15 bases between the two ends. Germline CDR1 and CDR2: MNHEY and SMNVEV (reference sequence). CDR3 residues: CASSFGSGGATEAFF. In DNA form, the CDR3 reads TGTGCCAGCAGTTTCGGGTCCGGCGGGGCCACTGAAGCTTTCTTT.

Details on this clone: The junction differs from germline at one of its ends, possibly a read error. The V and J genes are TRBV9 and TRBJ2-7; 10 nucleotides line up with TRBD2. CDR1 and CDR2 (germline): SGDLS, YYNGEE. The CDR3 loop spans 18 amino acids. The CDR3 bases are TGTGCCACCAGCGGGGGGGGGACTACCGACCCTTCCTGGTACGAGCAGTACTTC. Its protein is CATSGGGTTDPSWYEQYF.

The gene calls are TRBV12-3 or TRBV12-4 and TRBJ1-6, with D tentatively TRBD1 (5 bases). V lost 7 bases and J lost 11, with 9 bases in between. The CDR3 has 11 residues. CDR3 nucleotide sequence: TGTGCCAGCACCCTAGGGGCACCCCTCCACTTT. Its translation is CASTLGAPLHF.

This clone was observed a single time. V gene TRBV5-8 combines with J gene TRBJ1-2, with D unresolved. V lost 3 bases to trimming and J lost 3 bases, with 9 bases between them. The length of the CDR3 is 13 residues. Germline-derived CDR1 and CDR2 are SGHTS and YDEGEE. The chain's CDR3 is CASSSFGHYGYTF. For the CDR3, the DNA is TGTGCCAGCAGCTCCTTTGGGCACTATGGCTACACCTTC.

V and J are TRBV30 and TRBJ1-3; 8 bases align to TRBD1. The CDR3 consists of 16 residues. Germline trimming cut 0 bases from V and 4 bases from J; bases unmatched to any gene: 8. Germline values: CDR1 GTSNPN, CDR2 SVGIG (reference sequence). The CDR3 DNA reads TGTGCCTGGAGTGTAGACTCAGGGGGCGCGGGAAACACCATATATTTT. Its protein is CAWSVDSGGAGNTIYF.

This clone was seen only once. The CDR3 DNA follows: TGTGCCAGCAGCCGGACTAGCGGGATTTACAATGAGCAGTTCTTC. This sequence encodes CASSRTSGIYNEQFF. The chain carries TRBV11-1 and TRBJ2-1; TRBD2 aligns across 12 bases. The length of the CDR3 is 15 residues. Germline CDR1 reads SGHAT; CDR2 reads FQDESV (reference sequence). Trimming removed 5 bases from V and 4 bases from J; junction bases left unmatched: 3.

In nucleotides, the CDR3 is TGCGCCAGCAGCTTGGCTTCAGGTATGAACACTGAAGCTTTCTTT. Its translation is CASSLASGMNTEAFF. The chain has TRBV5-1 and TRBJ1-1; D gene unclear. Germline lookup yields CDR1 SGHRS and CDR2 YFSETQ. The CDR3 totals 15 residues. V dropped 0 bases and J dropped 0 bases, with 9 bases sitting between them.

This rearrangement joins TRBV7-2 to TRBJ2-2, with 9 bases fitting TRBD1. The CDR3 totals 17 residues. Per the germline V gene, CDR1 is SGHTA and CDR2 is FQGNSA. The V and J ends lost 5 bases and 0 bases, in that order; junction bases with no gene match: 7. DNA for the CDR3: TGTGCCAGCAGCCCAAGGACAGGGGCGTCGAACACCGGGGAGCTGTTTTTT. Its translation: CASSPRTGASNTGELFF.

The CDR3 here is CASSPGTGTPGEQYF. CDR3 DNA sequence: TGTGCCAGCTCACCCGGGACAGGGACCCCGGGCGAGCAGTACTTC. V gene TRBV18 combines with J gene TRBJ2-7; 9 bases match TRBD1. V lost 3 bases and J lost 6; bases outside the gene matches: 9. The CDR3 covers 15 residues. CDR1 is KGHSH and CDR2 is LQKENI in the germline V gene.

This chain connects TRBV7-3 to TRBJ1-6; the match to TRBD1 covers 8 bases. The CDR3 spans 15 residues. Germline values: CDR1 SGHTA, CDR2 FQGTGA. J was trimmed by 10 bases and V by 5 bases; bases with no gene match: 10. This CDR3 reads CASSPGGGVSSPLHF. DNA for the CDR3: TGTGCCAGCAGCCCAGGGGGCGGCGTCTCGTCACCCCTCCACTTT.

The J gene is TRBJ1-6, the V gene TRBV11-3; 8 bases map to TRBD1. Germline V CDR1 and CDR2: SGHNT, YENEEA. This CDR3 is built from 14 residues. J was trimmed by 9 bases and V by 4 bases; bases with no gene match: 5. The CDR3 loop reads CASSSTGEGSPLHF. The CDR3 bases are TGTGCCAGCAGCTCGACAGGGGAAGGTTCACCCCTCCACTTT.

The chain combines TRBV3-1 (or the pseudogene TRBV3-2) with TRBJ2-7; D unclear. Trimming left V 3 bases short and J 0 bases short, with 9 bases between. This CDR3 region has 14 residues. CDR1 LGHDT and CDR2 YNNKEL come from the germline V gene (reference sequence). The CDR3 spells CASSQTTVSYEQYF. Written as DNA, the CDR3 is TGTGCCAGCAGCCAGACGACTGTCTCCTACGAGCAGTACTTC.

The chain employs TRBV11-2 and TRBJ2-7, with 10 nucleotides matching TRBD2. The CDR3 has 15 residues. The V segment lost 5 bases and the J segment 9 bases; nucleotides outside the gene matches: 13. Germline loops: CDR1 SGHAT, CDR2 FQNNGV. DNA of the CDR3: TGTGCCAGCAGCACCGGGACTAGCGCCGCCCGGGGGCAGTACTTC. As protein: CASSTGTSAARGQYF.

The chain has TRBV6-1 and TRBJ1-1; D remains ambiguous. CDR3 length: 16 residues. Germline CDR1 and CDR2: MNHNS and SASEGT. V gave up 2 bases and J gave up 3 bases, with 16 bases separating them. CDR3 protein: CASSEPLRGYDTEAFF. The CDR3 DNA reads TGTGCCAGCAGTGAACCCCTCCGCGGGTACGACACTGAAGCTTTCTTT.

The rearrangement joins TRBV25-1 to TRBJ2-7, with TRBD1 matching 11 bases. This CDR3 has 14 amino acids. Germline assignment: CDR1 MGHDK and CDR2 SYGVNS. V gave up 6 bases and J gave up 6 bases; unmatched junction bases: 7. The CDR3 protein is CASSLPGTGGEQYF. Here the CDR3 DNA reads TGTGCCAGCAGCCTACCCGGGACAGGGGGCGAGCAGTACTTC.

The V and J genes are TRBV5-1 and TRBJ2-7; 15 bases line up with TRBD2. This CDR3 region has 17 residues. From germline, CDR1 is SGHRS and CDR2 YFSETQ. The ends lost 4 bases at V and 5 bases at J; junction bases unmatched: 10. Written as DNA, the CDR3 is TGCGCCAGCAGCCCCACGGGACTAGCGGGAGGAGGGAACGAGCAGTACTTC. Translating it yields CASSPTGLAGGGNEQYF.

The chain combines TRBV3-1 (or the pseudogene TRBV3-2) with TRBJ1-1; D gene ambiguous. Per germline, CDR1 LGHDT and CDR2 YNNKEL (reference sequence). Trimming took 0 bases from V and 2 from J, leaving 13 bases between them. This CDR3 region has 16 residues. In nucleotides, the CDR3 is TGTGCCAGCAGCCAAGAGATGAGGGAAGGAAACACTGAAGCTTTCTTT. Translation: CASSQEMREGNTEAFF.

The V gene is TRBV14, the J gene TRBJ2-1, with D tentatively TRBD2 (5 bases). Germline assignment: CDR1 SGHDN and CDR2 FVKESK. This CDR3 region has 15 residues. With 4 bases removed from V and 2 bases from J, the gap between germline ends came to 12 bases. The CDR3 loop is CASSPRRGTYNEQFF. CDR3 coding DNA: TGTGCCAGCAGCCCCCGACGGGGAACCTACAATGAGCAGTTCTTC.

This chain links TRBV7-6 with TRBJ2-1, with 11 bases fitting TRBD2. The CDR3 runs 17 residues. Trimming took 2 bases from V and 4 from J; bases not matched to a gene: 7. The germline V gene encodes CDR1 SGHVS and CDR2 FNYEAQ. The CDR3 protein is CASSLSSGRALYNEQFF. CDR3 nucleotides: TGTGCCAGCAGCTTAAGTAGCGGGAGGGCCTTATACAATGAGCAGTTCTTC. Full variable domain (remainder filled in from reference TRBV7-6 and TRBJ2-1): GAGVSQSPRYKVTKRGQDVALRCDPISGHVSLYWYRQALGQGPEFLTYFNYEAQQDKSGLPNDRFSAERPEGSISTLTIQRTEQRDSAMYRCASSLSSGRALYNEQFFGPGTRLTVL.

The chain uses TRBV5-1 and TRBJ2-5, with a weak D call TRBD2 (7 bases). CDR1 and CDR2 from the germline V gene are SGHRS and YFSETQ. Trimming stripped 3 bases from V and 1 base from J, with 22 bases between. The CDR3 is 18 residues long. CDR3 nucleotide sequence: TGCGCCAGCAGCTGGGGGGCCCGGGGCGGGGGTTTCCAAGAGACCCAGTACTTC. Translating gives CASSWGARGGGFQETQYF. The full variable domain, rest sourced from reference TRBV5-1 and TRBJ2-5, is KAGVTQTPRYLIKTRGQQVTLSCSPISGHRSVSWYQQTPGQGLQFLFEYFSETQRNKGNFPGRFSGRQFSNSRSEMNVSTLELGDSALYLCASSWGARGGGFQETQYFGPGTRLLVL.

This rearrangement joins TRBV5-1 to TRBJ2-1; 11 bases fit TRBD2. The CDR3 is made up of 14 amino acids. V trimming: 4 bases; J trimming: 5 bases; junction bases outside the gene matches: 2. CDR1 is SGHRS, CDR2 YFSETQ, per germline. CDR3 in DNA: TGCGCCAGCAGCATGGGACTAGCGGACAATGAGCAGTTCTTC. Its protein is CASSMGLADNEQFF.

The V call is TRBV10-1, the J call TRBJ2-3, with D possibly being TRBD1 (6 bases). The CDR3 totals 14 residues. The germline gives CDR1 WNHNN, CDR2 SYGVQD (reference sequence). V was cut by 7 bases and J by 1 base, with 12 bases left in between. This CDR3 is CASTPGHGTDTQYF. The DNA of the CDR3 is TGCGCCAGCACCCCGGGACATGGCACAGATACGCAGTATTTT.

The genes are TRBV27 and TRBJ1-2, with unresolved D. The germline gives CDR1 MNHEY, CDR2 SMNVEV (reference sequence). Trimming took off 1 base at V and 4 bases at J, with 16 bases between the two ends. This CDR3 spans 16 amino acids. The chain's CDR3 is CASSLLSGGIGYGYTF. CDR3 sequence (DNA): TGTGCCAGCAGTTTATTGTCTGGAGGGATCGGCTATGGCTACACCTTC.

The chain combines TRBV11-3 with TRBJ2-2; D possibly corresponds to TRBD1 (5 bases). Germline assignment: CDR1 SGHNT and CDR2 YENEEA. CDR3 length: 17 amino acids. The V end was cut by 3 bases, the J end by 5 bases, with 19 bases between. CDR3 nucleotide sequence: TGTGCCAGCAGCTTGGGTCGTAGGGGATTAGGAACCGGGGAGCTGTTTTTT. This translates into CASSLGRRGLGTGELFF.

V gene TRBV2 combines with J gene TRBJ1-5, with a tentative D call TRBD1 (6 bases). Germline CDR1 reads SNHLY; CDR2 reads FYNNEI. V was cut by 2 bases and J by 5 bases, with 10 bases left in between. This CDR3 comprises 14 residues. CDR3 amino acids: CASSERQADQPQHF. The DNA of the CDR3 is TGTGCCAGCAGTGAAAGACAGGCGGATCAGCCCCAGCATTTT. Drawing the rest from reference TRBV2 and TRBJ1-5, the complete variable domain is EPEVTQTPSHQVTQMGQEVILRCVPISNHLYFYWYRQILGQKVEFLVSFYNNEISEKSEIFDDQFSVERPDGSNFTLKIRSTKLEDSAMYFCASSERQADQPQHFGDGTRLSIL.

The chain carries TRBV4-1 and TRBJ2-1; TRBD2 matches 7 bases. The CDR3 runs to 17 residues. V lost 4 bases and J lost 2; bases outside the gene matches: 11. CDR1 and CDR2 from the germline V gene are MGHRA and YSYEKL. CDR3 sequence reads: CASSPGPARGTYNEQFF. The CDR3 DNA is TGCGCCAGCAGCCCTGGCCCTGCGCGGGGGACCTACAATGAGCAGTTCTTC.